The 26 T cell receptor beta chains below all came from one sample that was sequenced in a study of cytomegalovirus exposure and HLA in healthy donors. Researchers ran the PCR with 60 Vbeta and 13 Jbeta primers. Data came from immunoSEQ multiplex PCR; TCRdb stores just in-frame clones and leaves some out. The sample lists roughly 120,000 clones, more than 70% occurring once. Sequencing input: PBMCs. Receptors originate from a man between 50 and 59 years old in good health and CMV-seronegative.

V gene TRBV23-1 combines with J gene TRBJ1-1, with 8 bases aligning to TRBD1. TRBV23-1 is annotated as an ORF whose role is uncertain. The CDR3 sequence is 14 residues long. After removal of 6 bases from V and 3 bases from J, the junction contained 6 bases not matched to a gene. CDR3 sequence: CASRGQVPDTEAFF. In nucleotides, the CDR3 is TGCGCCAGCAGGGGACAGGTACCTGACACTGAAGCTTTCTTT.

This clone has only a few counts. This chain connects TRBV28 to TRBJ1-3; maybe TRBD1 (5 bases). V dropped 2 bases and J dropped 8 bases, with 22 bases sitting between them. The CDR3 contains 17 residues. Germline CDR1 and CDR2: MDHEN and SYDVKM. CDR3 nucleotides: TGTGCCAGCAGTTTAGCTGGCCAGGGAATCAAGGTGTACACCATATATTTT. Translated: CASSLAGQGIKVYTIYF.

In its sample, this clone was seen a few times. This rearrangement joins TRBV6-1 to TRBJ2-5, with 8 bases fitting TRBD1. Trimming at V came to 0 bases and at J to 5 bases, leaving 5 bases not matched to a gene. This CDR3 has 15 residues. CDR1 MNHNS and CDR2 SASEGT come from the germline V gene. CDR3 loop: CASSEAPGGRETQYF. The CDR3 DNA is TGTGCCAGCAGTGAAGCCCCAGGGGGCCGGGAGACCCAGTACTTC.

V is TRBV7-2 and J is TRBJ2-3, with TRBD1 identical over 7 bases. This CDR3 region has 14 residues. Trimming took 5 bases from V and 4 from J; bases not matched to a gene: 6. Germline V CDR1 and CDR2: SGHTA, FQGNSA. CDR3 sequence: CASSRRQGPDTQYF. CDR3 sequence (DNA): TGTGCCAGCAGCCGGCGACAGGGACCAGATACGCAGTATTTT.

The genes are TRBV5-3 and TRBJ1-6; maybe TRBD1 (6 bases). TRBV5-3 is identified as an open reading frame with a role that is uncertain. The CDR3 is made up of 17 amino acids. Trimming took 2 bases from V and 6 from J, leaving 18 bases between them. The chain's CDR3 is CARSFHRAPLSNSPLHF. CDR3 DNA: TGTGCCAGAAGCTTCCACAGGGCCCCACTTAGTAATTCACCCCTCCACTTT.

This sequence joins TRBV5-4 and TRBJ2-1; 8 nucleotides match TRBD2. CDR1 is SGHNT and CDR2 is YYREEE in the germline V gene (reference sequence). The V gene end was trimmed by 2 bases and the J gene end by 4 bases; junction bases not matched to a gene: 5. The CDR3 is 15 amino acids. The CDR3 DNA follows: TGTGCCAGCAGCTTACTAGGACTAGCTTACAATGAGCAGTTCTTC. This encodes CASSLLGLAYNEQFF.

The V call is TRBV28, the J call TRBJ2-1; 10 bases fit TRBD2. The germline CDR1 and CDR2 sequences are MDHEN and SYDVKM. J gave up 2 bases and V 3 bases, and 4 bases lay outside the gene matches. The CDR3 loop spans 16 amino acids. The CDR3 here is CASSFISGGTYNEQFF. In DNA, the CDR3 is TGTGCCAGCAGTTTTATTAGCGGGGGGACCTACAATGAGCAGTTCTTC. The full variable domain, with the rest looked up from reference TRBV28 and TRBJ2-1, is DVKVTQSSRYLVKRTGEKVFLECVQDMDHENMFWYRQDPGLGLRLIYFSYDVKMKEKGDIPEGYSVSREKKERFSLILESASTNQTSMYLCASSFISGGTYNEQFFGPGTRLTVL.

V is TRBV6-5 and J is TRBJ2-7; 12 bases fit TRBD2. CDR3 length: 16 residues. Germline CDR1 and CDR2: MNHEY and SVGAGI. V was pared by 3 bases and J by 0 bases, with 3 bases of the junction left unmatched. The CDR3 DNA reads TGTGCCAGCAGTTATACTAGCGGGGGGCACTCCTACGAGCAGTACTTC. This codes for CASSYTSGGHSYEQYF.

This clone was seen just once. The chain is built from TRBV6-1 and TRBJ2-7; 9 nucleotides agree with TRBD1. This CDR3 spans 15 amino acids. CDR1 MNHNS and CDR2 SASEGT come from the germline V gene. The V segment lost 7 bases and the J segment 0 bases; nucleotides outside the gene matches: 7. In DNA, the CDR3 is TGTGCCAGCAACCCCGGGACAGGGCGCTCCTACGAGCAGTACTTC. This codes for CASNPGTGRSYEQYF.

The sample holds a few counts of this clone. This chain connects TRBV19 to TRBJ1-2; 11 bases map to TRBD1. Per germline, CDR1 LNHDA and CDR2 SQIVND (reference sequence). The junction had 9 bases not matched to a gene; V was cut back by 5 bases and J by 7 bases. This CDR3 has 15 amino acids. The DNA for the CDR3 is TGTGCCAGTAGTGAGGACAGGGGGCGCAGGGCTGGCTACACCTTC. It codes for CASSEDRGRRAGYTF. The variable domain in full, completed from reference TRBV19 and TRBJ1-2, reads DGGITQSPKYLFRKEGQNVTLSCEQNLNHDAMYWYRQDPGQGLRLIYYSQIVNDFQKGDIAEGYSVSREKKESFPLTVTSAQKNPTAFYLCASSEDRGRRAGYTFGSGTRLTVV.

The CDR3 protein is CASSLGAPQETQYF. DNA for the CDR3: TGCGCCAGCAGCTTGGGGGCTCCACAAGAGACCCAGTACTTC. The chain uses TRBV5-1 and TRBJ2-5; D gene uncertain. Germline V gene lookup returns CDR1 SGHRS and CDR2 YFSETQ. Trimming took 0 bases from V and 2 from J, leaving 8 bases between them. CDR3 size: 14 residues.

V usage is TRBV5-1 and J usage is TRBJ2-7; 9 positions match TRBD2. The CDR3 has 14 residues. CDR1 and CDR2 from the germline V gene are SGHRS and YFSETQ. V lost 4 bases to trimming and J lost 6 bases; unmatched junction nucleotides: 8. The CDR3 region has the DNA TGCGCCAGCAGCGAAGGCGGGAGGGCCTTCGAGCAGTACTTC. It is translated as CASSEGGRAFEQYF.

The rearrangement joins TRBV29-1 to TRBJ2-3, with D perhaps TRBD2 (6 bases). Germline V gene lookup returns CDR1 SQVTM and CDR2 ANQGSEA. The CDR3 contains 13 residues. V shed 8 bases and J shed 4 bases, with 16 bases lying between them. Written as DNA, the CDR3 is TGCAGCCCTCGGGAGCTGGTCGCAGATACGCAGTATTTT. This sequence encodes CSPRELVADTQYF.

V usage is TRBV11-3 and J usage is TRBJ2-1; tentatively, D is TRBD2 (7 bases). The CDR3 length is 15 residues. The V end lost 5 bases, the J end lost 5 bases, and 16 bases lay between the germline ends. Germline V gives CDR1 SGHNT, CDR2 YENEEA. CDR3 sequence (DNA): TGTGCCAGCAGCCAAGGGGGACTAACGGACAATGAGCAGTTCTTC. Translated: CASSQGGLTDNEQFF. Looking up the rest from reference TRBV11-3 and TRBJ2-1 gives the full variable domain: EAGVVQSPRYKIIEKKQPVAFWCNPISGHNTLYWYLQNLGQGPELLIRYENEEAVDDSQLPKDRFSAERLKGVDSTLKIQPAELGDSAVYLCASSQGGLTDNEQFFGPGTRLTVL.

There are a few counts of this clone. The genes are TRBV28 and TRBJ2-1, with D maybe TRBD1 (5 bases). V was cut by 3 bases and J by 4 bases, with 10 bases left in between. Per the germline V gene, CDR1 is MDHEN and CDR2 is SYDVKM. The length of the CDR3 is 14 residues. The DNA for the CDR3 is TGTGCCAGCAGTTTTTCAGGGAATTACAATGAGCAGTTCTTC. Protein: CASSFSGNYNEQFF. The full variable domain, rest sourced from reference TRBV28 and TRBJ2-1, is DVKVTQSSRYLVKRTGEKVFLECVQDMDHENMFWYRQDPGLGLRLIYFSYDVKMKEKGDIPEGYSVSREKKERFSLILESASTNQTSMYLCASSFSGNYNEQFFGPGTRLTVL.

The chain couples TRBV5-1 to TRBJ1-1, with D possibly matching TRBD1 (5 bases). CDR1 and CDR2 from the germline V gene are SGHRS and YFSETQ. Trimming pared 3 bases from V and 2 bases from J, leaving 11 bases between. This CDR3 has 14 residues. CDR3 sequence: CASSSLGVNTEAFF. The CDR3 DNA sequence: TGCGCCAGCAGCTCTCTAGGGGTTAACACTGAAGCTTTCTTT. The whole variable domain, remainder taken from reference TRBV5-1 and TRBJ1-1, is KAGVTQTPRYLIKTRGQQVTLSCSPISGHRSVSWYQQTPGQGLQFLFEYFSETQRNKGNFPGRFSGRQFSNSRSEMNVSTLELGDSALYLCASSSLGVNTEAFFGQGTRLTVV.

This clone was detected a few times. The chain uses TRBV6-1 and TRBJ2-2; 7 bases are shared with TRBD1. CDR1 is MNHNS, CDR2 SASEGT, per germline. The junction had 3 bases not matched to a gene; V was cut back by 0 bases and J by 5 bases. This CDR3 contains 15 residues. CDR3: CASSEARQGTGELFF. The CDR3 nucleotides are TGTGCCAGCAGTGAAGCGAGACAGGGAACCGGGGAGCTGTTTTTT.

This clone was observed a handful of times. This rearrangement joins TRBV9 to TRBJ2-1, with D perhaps matching TRBD2 (6 bases). Trimming took 6 bases from V and 7 from J, leaving 17 bases between them. There are 14 residues in the CDR3. Germline CDR1 reads SGDLS; CDR2 reads YYNGEE. The CDR3 DNA follows: TGTGCCAGCACCCTATCGGGGGAGGATAATGAGCAGTTCTTC. It specifies CASTLSGEDNEQFF.

The V call is TRBV6-6, the J call TRBJ2-7; 8 bases fit TRBD1. CDR3 length: 14 amino acids. CDR1 is MNHNY, CDR2 SVGAGI, per germline (reference sequence). V gave up 8 bases and J gave up 2 bases; unmatched junction bases: 8. CDR3 sequence: CASGDRGKPYEQYF. CDR3 bases: TGTGCCAGCGGTGACAGGGGAAAACCCTACGAGCAGTACTTC.

V usage is TRBV10-2 and J usage is TRBJ1-2; 8 bases are shared with TRBD1. From germline, CDR1 is WSHSY and CDR2 SAAADI. The J segment lost 7 bases and the V segment lost 5 bases, leaving 9 bases of the junction unmatched. The CDR3 runs to 14 residues. As DNA, the CDR3 is TGCGCCAGCAGTCCACAGGGGGAAGAATTTGGCTACACCTTC. Translated: CASSPQGEEFGYTF.

The rearrangement joins TRBV4-1 to TRBJ2-2; TRBD1 might be the D (6 bases). The CDR3 runs 15 residues. The V end was cut by 1 base, the J end by 9 bases, with 15 bases between. CDR1 is MGHRA and CDR2 is YSYEKL in the germline V gene. CDR3 amino acids: CASSQVDSGRWELFF. CDR3 DNA sequence: TGCGCCAGCAGCCAAGTGGACAGTGGAAGGTGGGAGCTGTTTTTT.

V is TRBV7-3 and J is TRBJ1-1, with a tentative D call TRBD1 (5 bases). The CDR3 has 14 amino acids. Germline CDR1 and CDR2: SGHTA and FQGTGA. The germline V and J ends were trimmed by 0 bases and 2 bases, with 7 bases remaining between them. CDR3 loop: CASSLTGGNTEAFF. CDR3 DNA sequence: TGTGCCAGCAGCTTAACCGGGGGTAACACTGAAGCTTTCTTT.

This sequence joins TRBV5-4 and TRBJ2-3, with 10 bases lining up with TRBD2. Germline V gene sequence: CDR1 SGHNT, CDR2 YYREEE (reference sequence). V gave up 4 bases and J gave up 11 bases; unmatched junction bases: 4. The CDR3 is 12 residues long. The CDR3 region is CASSPLAGRQYF. CDR3 bases: TGTGCCAGCAGCCCACTAGCGGGGAGGCAGTATTTT.

This clone has just a few counts. V gene TRBV2 combines with J gene TRBJ1-2; no firm D call. This CDR3 contains 16 residues. V lost 0 bases to trimming and J lost 0 bases, with 11 bases between them. The germline CDR1 and CDR2 sequences are SNHLY and FYNNEI. CDR3 loop: CASSEARALANYGYTF. The DNA for the CDR3 is TGTGCCAGCAGTGAAGCGCGGGCGCTAGCTAACTATGGCTACACCTTC. The full variable domain, completed using reference TRBV2 and TRBJ1-2, is EPEVTQTPSHQVTQMGQEVILRCVPISNHLYFYWYRQILGQKVEFLVSFYNNEISEKSEIFDDQFSVERPDGSNFTLKIRSTKLEDSAMYFCASSEARALANYGYTFGSGTRLTVV.

The chain employs TRBV11-3 and TRBJ1-2; TRBD1 is a possible D gene (5 bases). Trimming stripped 1 base from V and 2 bases from J, with 17 bases between. The CDR3 extends over 17 amino acids. The germline CDR1 and CDR2 sequences are SGHNT and YENEEA. The CDR3, as DNA: TGTGCCAGCAGCTTAGCTGGTCGGGGGAGCCTAAACTATGGCTACACCTTC. It specifies CASSLAGRGSLNYGYTF.

CDR3 in DNA: TGTGCCAGCAGCAGCGGACAGATTTACGAGCAGTACTTC. It translates to CASSSGQIYEQYF. V usage is TRBV11-3 and J usage is TRBJ2-7; perhaps TRBD1 as D (6 bases). The CDR3 contains 13 residues. V was shortened by 5 bases and J by 4 bases, with 12 bases between the two germline ends. Germline V gene lookup returns CDR1 SGHNT and CDR2 YENEEA.